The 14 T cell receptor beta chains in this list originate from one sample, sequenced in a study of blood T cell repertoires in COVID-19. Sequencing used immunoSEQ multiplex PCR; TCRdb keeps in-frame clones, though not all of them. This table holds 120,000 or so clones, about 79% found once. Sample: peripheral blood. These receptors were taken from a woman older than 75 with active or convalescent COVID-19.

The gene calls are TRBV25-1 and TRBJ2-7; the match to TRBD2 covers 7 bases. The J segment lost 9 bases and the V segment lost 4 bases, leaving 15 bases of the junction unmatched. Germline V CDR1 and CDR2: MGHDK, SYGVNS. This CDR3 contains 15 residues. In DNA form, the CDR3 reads TGTGCCAGCAGTGCCCCGAAGGCGGGAGACCTGGGGCAGTACTTC. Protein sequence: CASSAPKAGDLGQYF.

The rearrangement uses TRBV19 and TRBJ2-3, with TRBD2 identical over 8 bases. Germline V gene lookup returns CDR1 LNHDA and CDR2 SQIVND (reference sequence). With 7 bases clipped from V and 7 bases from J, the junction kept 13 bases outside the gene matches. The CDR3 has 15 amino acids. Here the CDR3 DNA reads TGTGCCAGTACTACTACTAGCGGACCTGGATATACGCAGTATTTT. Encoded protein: CASTTTSGPGYTQYF.

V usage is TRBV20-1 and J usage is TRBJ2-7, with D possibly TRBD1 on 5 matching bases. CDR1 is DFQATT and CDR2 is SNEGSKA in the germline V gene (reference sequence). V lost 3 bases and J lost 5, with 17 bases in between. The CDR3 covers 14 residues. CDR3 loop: CSASLWQGMNEQYF. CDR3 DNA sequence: TGCAGTGCTAGTTTGTGGCAGGGTATGAACGAGCAGTACTTC.

CDR3 residues: CSASPARDYGYTF. DNA of the CDR3: TGCAGTGCTAGTCCGGCCAGGGACTATGGCTACACCTTC. The V and J genes are TRBV20-1 and TRBJ1-2; a weak D match, TRBD1 (5 bases). The CDR3 sequence is 13 residues long. Germline V gene data show CDR1 as DFQATT and CDR2 as SNEGSKA (reference sequence). Trimming removed 3 bases from V and 3 bases from J, with 11 bases in between.

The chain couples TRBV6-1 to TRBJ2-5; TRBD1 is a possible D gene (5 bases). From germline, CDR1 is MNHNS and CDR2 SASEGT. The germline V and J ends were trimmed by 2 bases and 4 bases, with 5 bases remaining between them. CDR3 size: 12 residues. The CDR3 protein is CASSEQGETQYF. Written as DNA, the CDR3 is TGTGCCAGCAGTGAACAGGGAGAGACCCAGTACTTC.

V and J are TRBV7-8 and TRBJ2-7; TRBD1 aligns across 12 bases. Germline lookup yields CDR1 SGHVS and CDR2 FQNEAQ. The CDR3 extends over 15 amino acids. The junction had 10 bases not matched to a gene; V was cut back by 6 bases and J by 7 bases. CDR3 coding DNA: TGTGCCAGCAGAGACGTCCGGGACAGGGGGCGGGAGCAGTACTTC. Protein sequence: CASRDVRDRGREQYF.

The CDR3 DNA reads as TGTGCCAGCTCACTCGACAGGGGGAAATCTAATGAAAAACTGTTTTTT. Residues: CASSLDRGKSNEKLFF. This chain joins TRBV18 and TRBJ1-4, with 9 bases fitting TRBD1. The CDR3 consists of 16 residues. J gave up 3 bases and V 4 bases, and 6 bases lay outside the gene matches. CDR1 and CDR2 (germline): KGHSH, LQKENI.

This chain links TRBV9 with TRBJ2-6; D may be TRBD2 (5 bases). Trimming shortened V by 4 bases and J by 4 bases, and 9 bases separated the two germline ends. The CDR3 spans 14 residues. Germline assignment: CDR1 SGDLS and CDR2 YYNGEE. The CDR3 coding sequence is TGTGCCAGCAGCCCCCAGCGGGGGGCCAACGTCCTGACTTTC. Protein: CASSPQRGANVLTF.

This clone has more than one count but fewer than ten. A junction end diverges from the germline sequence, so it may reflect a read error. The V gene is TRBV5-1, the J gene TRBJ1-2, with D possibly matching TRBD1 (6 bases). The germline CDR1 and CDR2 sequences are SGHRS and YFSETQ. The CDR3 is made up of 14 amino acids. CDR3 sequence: CASTLTGYNYGYTF. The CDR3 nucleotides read TGCGCCAGCACCTTGACAGGCTACAACTATGGCTACACCTTC.

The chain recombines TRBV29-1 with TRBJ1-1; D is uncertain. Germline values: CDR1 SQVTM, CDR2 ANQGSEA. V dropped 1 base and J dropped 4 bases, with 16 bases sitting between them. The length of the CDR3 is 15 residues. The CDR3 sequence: CSVEGGGRFGTEAFF. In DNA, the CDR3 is TGCAGCGTTGAAGGAGGAGGCAGGTTTGGCACTGAAGCTTTCTTT. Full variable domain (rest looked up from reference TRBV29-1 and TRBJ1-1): SAVISQKPSRDICQRGTSLTIQCQVDSQVTMMFWYRQQPGQSLTLIATANQGSEATYESGFVIDKFPISRPNLTFSTLTVSNMSPEDSSIYLCSVEGGGRFGTEAFFGQGTRLTVV.

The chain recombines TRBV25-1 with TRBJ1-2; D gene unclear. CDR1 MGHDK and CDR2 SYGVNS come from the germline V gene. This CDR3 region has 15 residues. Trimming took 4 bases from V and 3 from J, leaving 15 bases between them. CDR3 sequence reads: CASSANEGFYYGYTF. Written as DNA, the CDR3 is TGTGCCAGCAGTGCGAATGAGGGATTTTACTATGGCTACACCTTC.

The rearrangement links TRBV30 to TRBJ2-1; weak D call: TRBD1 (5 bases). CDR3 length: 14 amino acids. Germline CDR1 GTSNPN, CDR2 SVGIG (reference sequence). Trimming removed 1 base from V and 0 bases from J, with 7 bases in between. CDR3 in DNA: TGTGCCTGGAGTGGAACAGGCTCCTACAATGAGCAGTTCTTC. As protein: CAWSGTGSYNEQFF.

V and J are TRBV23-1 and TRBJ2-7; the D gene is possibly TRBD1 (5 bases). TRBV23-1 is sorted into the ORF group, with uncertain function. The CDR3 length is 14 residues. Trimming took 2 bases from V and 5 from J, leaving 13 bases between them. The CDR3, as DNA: TGCGCCAGCAGTCAACAGGGTTATCACGACGAGCAGTACTTC. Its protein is CASSQQGYHDEQYF.

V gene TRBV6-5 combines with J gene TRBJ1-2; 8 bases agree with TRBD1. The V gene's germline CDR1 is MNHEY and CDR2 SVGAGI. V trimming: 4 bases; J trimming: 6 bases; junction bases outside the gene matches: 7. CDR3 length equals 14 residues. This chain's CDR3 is CASSSFQGAHGYTF. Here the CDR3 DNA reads TGTGCCAGCAGTTCTTTCCAGGGGGCGCATGGCTACACCTTC.